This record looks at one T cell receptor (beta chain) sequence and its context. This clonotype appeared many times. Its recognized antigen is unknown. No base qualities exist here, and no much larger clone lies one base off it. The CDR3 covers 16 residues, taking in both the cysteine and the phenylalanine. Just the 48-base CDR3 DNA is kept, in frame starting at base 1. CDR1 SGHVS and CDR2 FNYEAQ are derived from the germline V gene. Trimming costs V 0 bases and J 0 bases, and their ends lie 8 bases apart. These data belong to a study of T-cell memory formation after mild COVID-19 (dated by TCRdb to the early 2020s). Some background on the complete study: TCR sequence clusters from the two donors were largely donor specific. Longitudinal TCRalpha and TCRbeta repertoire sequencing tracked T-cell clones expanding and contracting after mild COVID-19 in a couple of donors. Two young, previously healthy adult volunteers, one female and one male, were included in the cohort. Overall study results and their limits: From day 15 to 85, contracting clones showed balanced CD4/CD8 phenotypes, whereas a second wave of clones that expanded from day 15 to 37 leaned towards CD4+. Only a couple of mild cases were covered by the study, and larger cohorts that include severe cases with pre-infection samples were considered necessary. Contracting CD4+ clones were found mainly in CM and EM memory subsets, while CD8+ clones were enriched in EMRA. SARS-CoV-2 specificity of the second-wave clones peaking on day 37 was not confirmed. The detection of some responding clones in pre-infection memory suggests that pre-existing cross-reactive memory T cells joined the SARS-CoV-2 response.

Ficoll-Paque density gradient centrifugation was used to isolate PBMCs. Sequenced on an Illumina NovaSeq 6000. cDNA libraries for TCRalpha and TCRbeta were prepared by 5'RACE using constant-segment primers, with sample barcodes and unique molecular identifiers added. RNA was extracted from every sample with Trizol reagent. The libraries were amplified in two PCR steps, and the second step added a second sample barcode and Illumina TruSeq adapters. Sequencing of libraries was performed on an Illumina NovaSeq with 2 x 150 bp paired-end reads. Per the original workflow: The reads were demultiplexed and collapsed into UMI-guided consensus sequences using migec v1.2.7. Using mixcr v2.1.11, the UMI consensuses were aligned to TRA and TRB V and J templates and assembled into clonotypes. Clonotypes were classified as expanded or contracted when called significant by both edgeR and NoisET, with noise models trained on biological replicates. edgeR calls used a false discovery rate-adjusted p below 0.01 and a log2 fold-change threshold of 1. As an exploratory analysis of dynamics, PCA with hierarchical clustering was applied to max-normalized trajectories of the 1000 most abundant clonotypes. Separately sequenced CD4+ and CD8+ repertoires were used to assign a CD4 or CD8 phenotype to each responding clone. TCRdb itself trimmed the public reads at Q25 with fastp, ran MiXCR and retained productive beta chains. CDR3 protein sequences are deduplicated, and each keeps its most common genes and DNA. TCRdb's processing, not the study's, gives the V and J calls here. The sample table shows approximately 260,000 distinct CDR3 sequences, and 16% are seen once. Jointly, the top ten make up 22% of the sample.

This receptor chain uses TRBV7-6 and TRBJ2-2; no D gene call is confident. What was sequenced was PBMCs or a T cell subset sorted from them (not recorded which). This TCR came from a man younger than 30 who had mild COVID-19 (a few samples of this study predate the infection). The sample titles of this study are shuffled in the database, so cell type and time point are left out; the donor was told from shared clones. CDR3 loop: CASSLAWVANTGELFF. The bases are TGTGCCAGCAGCTTAGCATGGGTGGCGAACACCGGGGAGCTGTTTTTT.